The entry below describes one T cell receptor beta chain. The target antigen is unknown. CDR1 and CDR2 from the germline V gene are ENHRY and SYGVKD. This CDR3 spans 14 amino acids. V lost 3 bases and J 2 bases, leaving 9 bases between the germline ends. This entry belongs to a study of CD8 T cells in ankylosing spondylitis. TCRdb redid the calling of the 5' RACE reads with MiXCR, one entry per CDR3 protein. The sample holds approximately 260,000 distinct CDR3 sequences, about a sixth seen once. Findings of the study overall: Within ankylosing spondylitis blood, a TCR beta motif made up of seven or eight highly homologous variants appeared to be characteristic.

The TCR originated in a male donor with ankylosing spondylitis or in good health (not recorded which). The specimen was blood, either unsorted or a sorted T cell fraction (not recorded which). The V gene is TRBV10-3, the J gene TRBJ2-3; no reliable D call. DNA for the CDR3: TGTGCCATCAGTGAAGCAGAAAACACAGATACGCAGTATTTT. Its protein is CAISEAENTDTQYF.